The entry that follows covers one T cell receptor (beta chain) sequence. The CDR3 consists of 16 residues. Trimming shortened V by 0 bases and J by 4 bases, and 13 bases separated the two germline ends. CDR1 and CDR2 from the germline V gene are LGHDT and YNNKEL (reference sequence). Survey-level TCR beta sequencing used the immunoSEQ assay. Sequencing used immunoSEQ multiplex PCR; TCRdb keeps in-frame clones, though not all of them. Among around 50,000 clones listed, approximately 93% were seen once. The source is a man aged 40-50 years with rheumatoid arthritis. Sequencing was done on a sample of PBMCs. The chain has TRBV3-1 (or the pseudogene TRBV3-2) and TRBJ2-1; possible D gene TRBD2, 7 bases. The chain's CDR3 is CASSQDRGGPYNEQFF. The DNA for the CDR3 is TGTGCCAGCAGCCAAGATAGGGGGGGCCCTTACAATGAGCAGTTCTTC.